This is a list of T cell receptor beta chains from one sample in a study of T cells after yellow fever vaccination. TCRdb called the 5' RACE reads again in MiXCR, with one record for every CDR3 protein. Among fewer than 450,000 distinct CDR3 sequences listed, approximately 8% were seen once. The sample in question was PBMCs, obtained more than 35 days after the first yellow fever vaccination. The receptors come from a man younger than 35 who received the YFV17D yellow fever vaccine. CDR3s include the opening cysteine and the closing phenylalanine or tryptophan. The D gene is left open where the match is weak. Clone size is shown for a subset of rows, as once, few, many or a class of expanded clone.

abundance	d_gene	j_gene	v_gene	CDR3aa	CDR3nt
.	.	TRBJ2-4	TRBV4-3	CASSQEPGNVRFEIAKNIQYF	TGCGCCAGCAGCCAAGAACCAGGCAATGTTCGTTTTGAAATAGCCAAAAACATTCAGTACTTC
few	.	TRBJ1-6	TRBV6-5	CASSYWDRGTSPLHF	TGTGCCAGCAGTTACTGGGACCGGGGCACCTCACCCCTCCACTTT
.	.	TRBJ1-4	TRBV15	CATSRVRGGEKLFF	TGTGCCACCAGCAGAGTGAGGGGGGGCGAAAAACTGTTTTTT
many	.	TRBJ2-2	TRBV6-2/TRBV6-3	CASSYRRLVPITNTGELFF	TGTGCCAGCAGTTACCGCCGACTAGTCCCCATTACGAACACCGGGGAGCTGTTTTTT
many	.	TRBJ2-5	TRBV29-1	CSVDLLFQETQYF	TGCAGCGTTGATCTTCTATTCCAAGAGACCCAGTACTTC
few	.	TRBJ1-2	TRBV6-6	CASEETRDGYTF	TGTGCCAGCGAGGAAACGCGGGATGGCTACACCTTC
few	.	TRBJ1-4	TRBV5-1	CASSPRGSGEKLFF	TGCGCCAGCAGCCCCAGGGGATCAGGGGAAAAACTGTTTTTT
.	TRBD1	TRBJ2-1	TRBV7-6	CASSLGQGANNEQFF	TGTGCCAGCAGCTTAGGCCAGGGGGCCAACAATGAGCAGTTCTTC
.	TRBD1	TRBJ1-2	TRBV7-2	CASSSYRQGGGYTF	TGTGCCAGCAGCTCCTATCGACAGGGTGGAGGCTACACCTTC
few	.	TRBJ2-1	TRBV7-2	CASSSSSGTDDRREQFF	TGTGCCAGCAGCTCTAGCTCCGGGACGGATGATCGACGAGAGCAGTTCTTC
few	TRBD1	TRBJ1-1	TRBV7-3	CASSLGQGITAFF	TGTGCCAGCAGCCTTGGACAGGGGATAACCGCTTTCTTT
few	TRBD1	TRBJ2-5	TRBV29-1	CSVALGTGRETQYF	TGCAGCGTCGCCTTAGGGACAGGGAGGGAGACCCAGTACTTC
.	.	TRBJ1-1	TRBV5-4	CASSLGGGTTEAFF	TGTGCCAGCAGCTTGGGCGGGGGGACCACTGAAGCTTTCTTT
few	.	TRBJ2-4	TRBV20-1	CSARRMGLGLGPIKNIQYF	TGCAGTGCCCGACGGATGGGCCTTGGTTTAGGGCCGATAAAAAACATTCAGTACTTC
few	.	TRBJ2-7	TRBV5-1	CASSLGLDRLSYEQYF	TGCGCCAGCAGCTTGGGCTTAGACAGGTTATCCTACGAGCAGTACTTC
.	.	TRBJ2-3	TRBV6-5	CASSYSTLGDTQYF	TGTGCCAGCAGTTATTCCACACTCGGAGATACGCAGTATTTT
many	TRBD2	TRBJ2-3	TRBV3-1	CASRPSGTDTQYF	TGTGCCAGCAGGCCTAGCGGGACAGATACGCAGTATTTT
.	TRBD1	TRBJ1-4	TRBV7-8	CASSPNRGPRGTNEKLFF	TGTGCCAGCAGCCCTAACAGGGGGCCGCGCGGAACTAATGAAAAACTGTTTTTT
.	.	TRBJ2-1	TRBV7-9	CASSPDGLTYNEQFF	TGTGCCAGCAGCCCCGACGGTCTAACCTACAATGAGCAGTTCTTC
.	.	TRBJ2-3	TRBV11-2	CASSVSTGRDTQYF	TGTGCCAGCAGCGTATCGACAGGGAGGGATACGCAGTATTTT
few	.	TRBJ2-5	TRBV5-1	CASSLGAEQETQYF	TGCGCCAGCAGCTTGGGTGCGGAACAAGAGACCCAGTACTTC
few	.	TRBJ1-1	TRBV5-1	CASSYLRGGANTEAFF	TGCGCCAGCAGCTACCTTCGAGGTGGCGCGAACACTGAAGCTTTCTTT
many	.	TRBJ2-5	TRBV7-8	CAGEGSDPNPETQYF	TGTGCCGGAGAGGGGTCTGACCCCAACCCAGAGACCCAGTACTTC
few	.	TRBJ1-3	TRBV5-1	CASSREPGNTIYF	TGCGCCAGCAGTCGGGAGCCTGGAAACACCATATATTTT
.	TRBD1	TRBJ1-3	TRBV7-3	CASSFTGGAGNTIYF	TGTGCCAGCAGCTTTACAGGGGGCGCTGGAAACACCATATATTTT
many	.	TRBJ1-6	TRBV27	CASSSRGSSYNSPLHF	TGTGCCAGCAGTTCCCGGGGAAGCTCCTATAATTCACCCCTCCACTTT
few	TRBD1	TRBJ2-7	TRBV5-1	CASSFPGQYEQYF	TGCGCCAGCAGCTTCCCGGGACAGTACGAGCAGTACTTC
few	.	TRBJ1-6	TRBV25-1	CASSESYASSYNSPLHF	TGTGCCAGCAGTGAATCGTACGCGAGCTCCTATAATTCACCCCTCCACTTT
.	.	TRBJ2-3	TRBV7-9	CASSPSRTDTQYF	TGTGCCAGCAGCCCGAGTAGGACAGATACGCAGTATTTT
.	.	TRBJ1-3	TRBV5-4	CTSSLADPFSGNTIYF	TGTACCAGCAGCTTGGCCGATCCGTTCTCTGGAAACACCATATATTTT
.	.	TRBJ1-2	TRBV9	CASRPGLGGYTF	TGTGCCAGCAGACCTGGGTTGGGCGGCTACACCTTC
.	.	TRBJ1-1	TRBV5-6	CASSRVGRGEAFF	TGTGCCAGCAGCCGCGTGGGACGAGGCGAAGCTTTCTTT
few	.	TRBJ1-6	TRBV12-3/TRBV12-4	CASSRYRDSYNSPLHF	TGTGCCAGCAGCCGATACCGGGACTCCTATAATTCACCCCTCCACTTT
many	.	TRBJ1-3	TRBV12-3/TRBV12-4	CASSFVDSGNTIYF	TGTGCCAGCAGTTTTGTGGACTCTGGAAACACCATATATTTT
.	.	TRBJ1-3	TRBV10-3	CATRGVEASGNTIYF	TGTGCCACAAGGGGGGTGGAAGCCTCTGGAAACACCATATATTTT
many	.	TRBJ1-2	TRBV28	CASSLWPESYTF	TGTGCCAGCAGCCTCTGGCCTGAATCCTACACCTTC
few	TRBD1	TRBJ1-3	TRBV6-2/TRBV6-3	CASRPGQGRSGNTIYF	TGTGCCAGCAGACCAGGACAGGGGAGATCTGGAAACACCATATATTTT
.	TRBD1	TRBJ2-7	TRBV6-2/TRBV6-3	CASSYSTDRVGTYEQYF	TGTGCCAGCAGTTACTCGACGGACAGGGTGGGGACCTACGAGCAGTACTTC
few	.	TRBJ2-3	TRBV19	CASSDSTQYF	TGTGCCAGTAGCGACAGTACGCAGTATTTT
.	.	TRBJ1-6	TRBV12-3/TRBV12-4	CASTPSSERRSPLHF	TGTGCCAGCACCCCCTCCAGCGAGCGCCGTTCACCCCTCCACTTT
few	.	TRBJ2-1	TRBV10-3	CAISDRGASNIYNEQFF	TGTGCCATCAGTGACCGCGGGGCCTCGAATATATACAATGAGCAGTTCTTC